Listed here is a single T cell receptor (beta chain). Antigen: not known. This sample is drawn from a study of T cell repertoires in cytomegalovirus infection. TCRdb re-derived calls from the reads in MiXCR, one entry per CDR3 protein. Of 75,000 to 100,000 distinct CDR3 sequences listed, 25% to 30% were seen once; the top ten hold less than 75%. This sample comprised CD8+ T cells from cultured PBMCs, obtained from culture after CMV antigen stimulation. The receptor comes from a human donor in good health (CMV status not recorded). Some clones in this sample may be carry-over from other donors' samples.

The CDR3 here is CASSILGGPNTGELFF. The CDR3 DNA reads TGTGCCAGTAGTATACTAGGCGGGCCGAACACCGGGGAGCTGTTTTTT. The chain recombines TRBV19 with TRBJ2-2; a weak D match, TRBD2 (5 bases). Per the germline V gene, CDR1 is LNHDA and CDR2 is SQIVND (reference sequence). V was clipped by 2 bases and J by 0 bases, with 10 bases between them. The CDR3 has 16 amino acids.